These 20 T cell receptor beta chains came from one sample sequenced in a study of T cells in localized non-small cell lung cancer. Sequencing used immunoSEQ multiplex PCR; TCRdb keeps in-frame clones, though not all of them. In the table there are 10,000 to 15,000 clones, roughly 84% of which are singletons. This sample comprised peripheral blood, obtained before any cancer treatment. Source of these receptors: a male donor aged 60 or over with stage I squamous cell lung carcinoma.

This chain uses TRBV15 with TRBJ2-7; D is unresolved. The germline CDR1 and CDR2 sequences are LNHNV and YYDKDF (reference sequence). Trimming took 0 bases from V and 0 from J, leaving 9 bases between them. This CDR3 has 15 residues. CDR3 sequence reads: CATSRDPTSSYEQYF. In DNA, the CDR3 is TGTGCCACCAGCAGAGATCCTACCAGCTCCTACGAGCAGTACTTC.

The chain joins TRBV2 to TRBJ2-7; TRBD2 matches at 14 bases. This CDR3 has 15 residues. V shed 6 bases and J 4 bases; nucleotides not matched to a gene: 5. The germline V gene encodes CDR1 SNHLY and CDR2 FYNNEI. CDR3 sequence: CASREGLAGAYEQYF. In DNA form, the CDR3 reads TGTGCCAGCAGGGAGGGACTAGCGGGGGCTTACGAGCAGTACTTC.

The chain uses TRBV4-1 and TRBJ2-2; the D gene is possibly TRBD2 (6 bases). The germline gives CDR1 MGHRA, CDR2 YSYEKL. The length of the CDR3 is 16 residues. Trimming took off 1 base at V and 4 bases at J, with 13 bases between the two ends. CDR3: CASSQAQGGGTGELFF. For the CDR3, the DNA is TGCGCCAGCAGCCAAGCTCAGGGAGGAGGCACCGGGGAGCTGTTTTTT.

The chain joins TRBV30 to TRBJ2-7, with D hard to call. The CDR3 runs to 15 residues. Germline CDR1 GTSNPN, CDR2 SVGIG (reference sequence). The ends were cut back, 0 bases at V and 1 base at J, with 13 bases in the middle. The CDR3 nucleotides are TGTGCCTGGAGTGTACAACGACCATTTTCCTACGAGCAGTACTTC. The encoded protein is CAWSVQRPFSYEQYF.

V usage is TRBV5-1 and J usage is TRBJ2-3; D is unresolved. The CDR3 contains 14 residues. The V end was cut by 0 bases, the J end by 4 bases, with 9 bases between. The germline gives CDR1 SGHRS, CDR2 YFSETQ. The chain's CDR3 is CASSLGVAADTQYF. CDR3 nucleotides: TGCGCCAGCAGCTTGGGTGTGGCAGCAGATACGCAGTATTTT.

The CDR3 nucleotides are TGTGCCAGCAGTTTATCAGGGGCCAACTATGGCTACACCTTC. Protein: CASSLSGANYGYTF. V usage is TRBV27 and J usage is TRBJ1-2; D perhaps matches TRBD1 (5 bases). CDR1 is MNHEY, CDR2 SMNVEV, per germline (reference sequence). The CDR3 sequence is 14 residues long. V was shortened by 0 bases and J by 2 bases, with 7 bases between the two germline ends.

The J gene is TRBJ2-1, the V gene TRBV4-3; D not resolved. V lost 3 bases and J 5 bases, leaving 5 bases between the germline ends. Germline V gene sequence: CDR1 LGHNA, CDR2 YSLEER. The CDR3 length is 12 residues. DNA of the CDR3: TGCGCCAGCAGCCAGGCCAACAATGAGCAGTTCTTC. It specifies CASSQANNEQFF.

J is TRBJ1-1 and V is TRBV27; 9 bases line up with TRBD1. Trimming removed 6 bases from V and 5 bases from J; junction bases left unmatched: 10. The CDR3 has 15 amino acids. Germline lookup yields CDR1 MNHEY and CDR2 SMNVEV (reference sequence). The CDR3 loop is CASSLIGQGRTEAFF. CDR3 sequence (DNA): TGTGCCAGCAGCCTCATAGGACAGGGGAGGACTGAAGCTTTCTTT.

Only a few counts were recorded for this clone. The chain employs TRBV28 and TRBJ2-7; a weak D match, TRBD2 (6 bases). CDR1 MDHEN and CDR2 SYDVKM come from the germline V gene. V lost 7 bases and J lost 1, with 20 bases in between. The CDR3 covers 16 residues. As DNA, the CDR3 is TGTGCCAGCAACACCCCTGGGGCGGGATGGTCCTACGAGCAGTACTTC. This sequence encodes CASNTPGAGWSYEQYF.

CDR3 amino acids: CASSGRTSGANVLTF. DNA of the CDR3: TGTGCCAGCAGTGGCCGGACCTCTGGGGCCAACGTCCTGACTTTC. J is TRBJ2-6 and V is TRBV6-1, with D unclear. Germline values: CDR1 MNHNS, CDR2 SASEGT. Trimming shortened V by 4 bases and J by 0 bases, and 7 bases separated the two germline ends. There are 15 residues in the CDR3.

The chain is built from TRBV2 and TRBJ2-3; D remains unclear. Germline CDR1 is SNHLY and CDR2 is FYNNEI. Trimming pared 8 bases from V and 1 base from J, leaving 16 bases between. The CDR3 extends over 15 amino acids. This chain's CDR3 is CASSGIALRTDTQYF. CDR3 nucleotides: TGTGCCAGCTCGGGCATAGCTCTCCGCACAGATACGCAGTATTTT. Drawing the rest from reference TRBV2 and TRBJ2-3, the complete variable domain is EPEVTQTPSHQVTQMGQEVILRCVPISNHLYFYWYRQILGQKVEFLVSFYNNEISEKSEIFDDQFSVERPDGSNFTLKIRSTKLEDSAMYFCASSGIALRTDTQYFGPGTRLTVL.

In DNA form, the CDR3 reads TGTGCCAGCAGCTTACCTGACAGGGCCCTCGAGCAGTACTTC. This sequence encodes CASSLPDRALEQYF. This chain links TRBV7-9 with TRBJ2-7; 7 bases are a match to TRBD1. CDR1 is SEHNR and CDR2 is FQNEAQ in the germline V gene (reference sequence). CDR3 length: 14 residues. V lost 2 bases, J lost 6 bases, and 7 bases stayed unmatched.

In this sample, this clone turned up once. This rearrangement joins TRBV5-5 to TRBJ2-1, with a tentative D call TRBD2 (5 bases). V gave up 4 bases and J gave up 0 bases, with 8 bases separating them. Germline assignment: CDR1 SGHKS and CDR2 YYEKEE (reference sequence). The CDR3 totals 14 residues. The CDR3: CASSRESSYNEQFF. In DNA, the CDR3 is TGTGCCAGCAGCCGGGAAAGCTCCTACAATGAGCAGTTCTTC.

The chain has TRBV30 and TRBJ1-3, with TRBD1 matching 8 bases. Germline CDR1 and CDR2: GTSNPN and SVGIG (reference sequence). Trimming cost V 0 bases and J 2 bases; bases outside gene matches: 3. CDR3 length equals 15 residues. The CDR3 protein is CAWSVEDRAGNTIYF. CDR3 nucleotides: TGTGCCTGGAGTGTGGAGGACAGGGCTGGAAACACCATATATTTT. The variable domain in full, completed from reference TRBV30 and TRBJ1-3, reads SQTIHQWPATLVQPVGSPLSLECTVEGTSNPNLYWYRQAAGRGLQLLFYSVGIGQISSEVPQNLSASRPQDRQFILSSKKLLLSDSGFYLCAWSVEDRAGNTIYFGEGSWLTVV.

The rearrangement uses TRBV7-9 and TRBJ2-7, with D possibly matching TRBD1 (6 bases). CDR3 size: 13 residues. The germline V gene encodes CDR1 SEHNR and CDR2 FQNEAQ (reference sequence). The V end lost 1 base, the J end lost 3 bases, and 7 bases lay between the germline ends. CDR3 nucleotides: TGTGCCAGCAGCTTAGGAGGGGGCTACGAGCAGTACTTC. This sequence encodes CASSLGGGYEQYF.

This chain uses TRBV6-1 with TRBJ1-2; no definite D call. This CDR3 spans 15 amino acids. V gave up 2 bases and J gave up 3 bases, with 13 bases separating them. CDR1 MNHNS and CDR2 SASEGT come from the germline V gene. The CDR3 nucleotides read TGTGCCAGCAGTGAATCCCGTCAATTTTACTATGGCTACACCTTC. Protein product: CASSESRQFYYGYTF.

The rearrangement links TRBV6-5 to TRBJ2-1; 10 bases align to TRBD2. There are 16 residues in the CDR3. The germline V gene encodes CDR1 MNHEY and CDR2 SVGAGI. Trimming cost V 0 bases and J 6 bases; bases outside gene matches: 5. The CDR3 DNA reads TGTGCCAGCAGTTACTCAAGCGGGAGGGCGGGCAATGAGCAGTTCTTC. This translates into CASSYSSGRAGNEQFF.

The CDR3 DNA reads TGTGCCAGCAGCGTAGGGGTAGCGGGAGAGAGAGAGACCCAGTACTTC. Translated: CASSVGVAGERETQYF. The gene calls are TRBV9 and TRBJ2-5, with 9 bases fitting TRBD2. Germline CDR1 SGDLS, CDR2 YYNGEE. There are 16 residues in the CDR3. After removal of 0 bases from V and 4 bases from J, the junction contained 7 bases not matched to a gene.

This chain uses TRBV4-1 with TRBJ2-5; 12 bases align to TRBD2. The length of the CDR3 is 17 residues. CDR1 and CDR2 from the germline V gene are MGHRA and YSYEKL. V trimming: 4 bases; J trimming: 5 bases; junction bases outside the gene matches: 11. The CDR3, as DNA: TGCGCCAGCAGCCTAAGACTAGCGGGAGAACCCAGGGAGACCCAGTACTTC. Translation: CASSLRLAGEPRETQYF.

The chain employs TRBV2 and TRBJ2-7, with TRBD2 identical over 10 bases. Germline V gene data show CDR1 as SNHLY and CDR2 as FYNNEI. This CDR3 has 15 residues. J was trimmed by 4 bases and V by 2 bases; bases with no gene match: 5. The CDR3 coding sequence is TGTGCCAGCAGTGAAAGTGCTAGCGGGAGTTACGAGCAGTACTTC. It translates to CASSESASGSYEQYF.